The present entry profiles one TCR beta chain with its context. These data come from a study of STAT5B mutations in CD4+ large granular lymphocyte leukemia. Germline V gene lookup returns CDR1 ENHRY and CDR2 SYGVKD. This CDR3 has 15 residues. Between the trimmed V and J ends, which lost 3 bases and 6 bases, there was a span of 15 bases. Profiling relied on immunoSEQ multiplex PCR, and the TCRdb table lists in-frame clones only, not all of them. The table has 40,000 to 45,000 clones, around 81% seen once. The sequence came from a human donor in good health. This rearrangement joins TRBV10-3 to TRBJ2-1, with TRBD2 as a possible D gene (6 bases). Source material: CD4+ T cells from blood buffy coats. As DNA, the CDR3 is TGTGCCATCAGTGACCTAGCGAGCCTGTCCAATGAGCAGTTCTTC. This codes for CAISDLASLSNEQFF.